Following are 18 T cell receptor beta chains from one sample sequenced in a study of beta chain features in type 1 diabetes. The study's findings and limits: Shorter TCRB CDR3s, moderately but significantly so, marked every one of the four CD4+ subsets in Type 1 diabetes patients.

These receptors' targets are unknown. Expressed TCRB transcripts were sequenced, since all the RNA that had been isolated was reverse transcribed. Sequencing used immunoSEQ multiplex PCR; TCRdb keeps in-frame clones, though not all of them. The data contain over 90,000 clones, 25% to 35% of them singletons. The sample was central memory CD4+ T cells from blood. These receptors all come from a young woman with type 1 diabetes.

The chain has TRBV28 and TRBJ1-2; D call uncertain. The ends were cut back, 6 bases at V and 4 bases at J, with 15 bases in the middle. CDR3 size: 14 residues. CDR1 and CDR2 from the germline V gene are MDHEN and SYDVKM. CDR3 coding DNA: TGTGCCAGCAGCCCTACCCTGGGCCCCTATGGCTACACCTTC. Its protein product is CASSPTLGPYGYTF.

This clone has just a few counts. The genes are TRBV4-1 and TRBJ2-2, with 7 bases matching TRBD2. This CDR3 spans 17 amino acids. Trimming cost V 0 bases and J 0 bases; bases outside gene matches: 4. Germline V lookup: CDR1 MGHRA, CDR2 YSYEKL. The CDR3 protein is CASSQEERGANTGELFF. CDR3 DNA sequence: TGCGCCAGCAGCCAAGAGGAGCGGGGCGCGAACACCGGGGAGCTGTTTTTT.

The V and J genes are TRBV7-9 and TRBJ2-1; 7 nucleotides align to TRBD2. The CDR3 has 16 residues. CDR1 is SEHNR, CDR2 FQNEAQ, per germline (reference sequence). The V gene end was trimmed by 5 bases and the J gene end by 6 bases; junction bases not matched to a gene: 13. The CDR3 coding sequence is TGTGCCAGCAGCCCCGCAATGGCGGGAGCCCGCAATGAGCAGTTCTTC. Its translation: CASSPAMAGARNEQFF.

The chain carries TRBV7-2 and TRBJ2-5, with 13 positions matching TRBD2. The CDR3 loop spans 16 amino acids. CDR1 and CDR2 (germline): SGHTA, FQGNSA. Trimming took 5 bases from V and 4 from J; bases not matched to a gene: 7. The CDR3: CASSPGLAGEGETQYF. As DNA, the CDR3 is TGTGCCAGCAGCCCAGGACTAGCGGGGGAGGGAGAGACCCAGTACTTC.

The chain couples TRBV6-5 to TRBJ2-5, with D perhaps matching TRBD2 (6 bases). CDR1 MNHEY and CDR2 SVGAGI come from the germline V gene. The CDR3 is made up of 14 amino acids. Trimming removed 4 bases from V and 5 bases from J, with 14 bases in between. CDR3 in amino acids: CASSSQTSWETQYF. The CDR3 DNA follows: TGTGCCAGCAGTTCCCAGACTAGTTGGGAGACCCAGTACTTC.

The V call is TRBV6-6, the J call TRBJ2-7, with D possibly being TRBD1 (6 bases). Germline V gene data show CDR1 as MNHNY and CDR2 as SVGAGI (reference sequence). This CDR3 region has 14 residues. V dropped 6 bases and J dropped 3 bases, with 15 bases sitting between them. The DNA for the CDR3 is TGTGCCAGCAGCCCACAGGGTGGAAGCTACGAGCAGTACGTC. It codes for CASSPQGGSYEQYV.

V gene TRBV20-1 combines with J gene TRBJ2-1, with D uncertain. The germline V gene encodes CDR1 DFQATT and CDR2 SNEGSKA (reference sequence). The CDR3 covers 11 residues. V was trimmed by 2 bases and J by 5 bases, leaving 4 bases between them. In nucleotides, the CDR3 is TGCAGTGCTAGAATCGACAATGAGCAGTTCTTC. Protein product: CSARIDNEQFF.

This chain uses TRBV18 with TRBJ1-1, with D possibly matching TRBD1 (6 bases). V lost 3 bases to trimming and J lost 6 bases, with 14 bases between them. The length of the CDR3 is 14 residues. The germline V gene has CDR1 KGHSH and CDR2 LQKENI. CDR3: CASSPINREAEAFF. DNA of the CDR3: TGTGCCAGCTCACCCATAAACAGGGAAGCTGAAGCTTTCTTT.

The rearrangement links TRBV19 to TRBJ1-1, with 10 bases fitting TRBD1. Unmatched junction bases numbered 16, after V lost 11 bases and J lost 4 bases. Per the germline V gene, CDR1 is LNHDA and CDR2 is SQIVND (reference sequence). The CDR3 runs 16 residues. The DNA of the CDR3 is TGTGCCTCCAAGGGCCGGGACAGGGGATTCTTCACTGAAGCTTTCTTT. Residues: CASKGRDRGFFTEAFF.

This clone was observed a few times. The J gene is TRBJ2-7, the V gene TRBV7-2, with 14 bases matching TRBD2. V shed 6 bases, J shed 5 bases, and the junction held 3 bases outside the gene matches. Germline CDR1 and CDR2: SGHTA and FQGNSA. The CDR3 is 14 amino acids. The CDR3 here is CASRTTSGRDEQYF. For the CDR3, the DNA is TGTGCCAGCAGGACGACTAGCGGGAGGGACGAGCAGTACTTC.

The chain is built from TRBV15 and TRBJ2-2, with TRBD2 matching over 10 bases. Germline V lookup: CDR1 LNHNV, CDR2 YYDKDF (reference sequence). Trimming removed 6 bases from V and 2 bases from J; junction bases left unmatched: 6. The CDR3 totals 16 residues. The CDR3 region has the DNA TGTGCCACCAGGAGCATAGCGGGAGGTAACACCGGGGAGCTGTTTTTT. The encoded protein is CATRSIAGGNTGELFF.

In this sample, this clone turned up a few times. The chain recombines TRBV28 with TRBJ2-7; D ambiguous. The CDR3 is 10 amino acids. CDR1 MDHEN and CDR2 SYDVKM come from the germline V gene. Trimming left V 4 bases short and J 6 bases short, with 4 bases between. CDR3 in DNA: TGTGCCAGCAGTTCGGGCGAGCAGTACTTC. Protein product: CASSSGEQYF.

This clone was recorded a few times. The DNA for the CDR3 is TGCGCCAGCAGCCAAGATAGAGCGGGAGACTACAATGAGCAGTTCTTC. Its protein is CASSQDRAGDYNEQFF. This chain connects TRBV4-3 to TRBJ2-1; 8 bases map to TRBD2. Germline loops: CDR1 LGHNA, CDR2 YSLEER. There are 16 residues in the CDR3. Trimming cost V 0 bases and J 3 bases; bases outside gene matches: 4.

The J gene is TRBJ1-1, the V gene TRBV6-5; no firm D call. This CDR3 is 13 amino acids long. In germline, CDR1 is MNHEY, CDR2 SVGAGI. Trimming took off 7 bases at V and 0 bases at J, with 9 bases between the two ends. The chain's CDR3 is CASKEVLNTEAFF. Here the CDR3 DNA reads TGTGCCAGCAAGGAGGTTCTGAACACTGAAGCTTTCTTT.

The chain recombines TRBV18 with TRBJ1-1; TRBD1 might be the D (6 bases). V lost 4 bases and J 0 bases, leaving 15 bases between the germline ends. This CDR3 is 16 amino acids long. Germline loops: CDR1 KGHSH, CDR2 LQKENI. The CDR3 bases are TGTGCCAGCTCACGGATTCCAGGGGTAGTGAACACTGAAGCTTTCTTT. Encoded protein: CASSRIPGVVNTEAFF. The full variable domain, its missing parts supplied by reference TRBV18 and TRBJ1-1, is NAGVMQNPRHLVRRRGQEARLRCSPMKGHSHVYWYRQLPEEGLKFMVYLQKENIIDESGMPKERFSAEFPKEGPSILRIQQVVRGDSAAYFCASSRIPGVVNTEAFFGQGTRLTVV.

The rearrangement uses TRBV7-2 and TRBJ1-4, with 11 bases identical to TRBD1. CDR1 is SGHTA, CDR2 FQGNSA, per germline. This CDR3 contains 16 residues. Trimming cost V 2 bases and J 7 bases; bases outside gene matches: 6. The CDR3 region is CASSLTTGTGGEKLFF. The CDR3 coding sequence is TGTGCCAGCAGCTTAACAACCGGGACAGGGGGTGAAAAACTGTTTTTT.

J is TRBJ2-4 and V is TRBV18, with D tentatively TRBD2 (6 bases). In germline, CDR1 is KGHSH, CDR2 LQKENI. The CDR3 covers 13 residues. V was trimmed by 5 bases and J by 1 base, leaving 6 bases between them. The chain's CDR3 is CASSGGAKNIQYF. As DNA, the CDR3 is TGTGCCAGCTCAGGAGGGGCCAAAAACATTCAGTACTTC.

The sample holds one count of this clone. The chain links TRBV28 to TRBJ1-5, with D possibly TRBD1 on 6 matching bases. V lost 5 bases and J 3 bases, leaving 14 bases between the germline ends. CDR1 is MDHEN, CDR2 SYDVKM, per germline. This CDR3 spans 15 amino acids. The CDR3 spells CASSPGGQHNQPQHF. CDR3 coding DNA: TGTGCCAGCAGTCCAGGTGGACAGCACAATCAGCCCCAGCATTTT.